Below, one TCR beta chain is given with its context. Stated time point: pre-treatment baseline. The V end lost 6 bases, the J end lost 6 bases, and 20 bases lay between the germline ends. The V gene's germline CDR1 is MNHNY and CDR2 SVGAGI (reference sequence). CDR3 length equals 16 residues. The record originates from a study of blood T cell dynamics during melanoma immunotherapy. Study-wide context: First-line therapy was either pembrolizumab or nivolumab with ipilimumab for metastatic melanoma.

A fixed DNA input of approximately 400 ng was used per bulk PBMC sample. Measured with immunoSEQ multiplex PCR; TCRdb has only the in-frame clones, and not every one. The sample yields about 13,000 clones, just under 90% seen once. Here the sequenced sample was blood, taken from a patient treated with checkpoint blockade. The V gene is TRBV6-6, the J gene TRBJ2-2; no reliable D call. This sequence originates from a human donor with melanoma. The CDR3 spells CASSPRGQELAGELFF. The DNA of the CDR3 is TGTGCCAGCAGCCCCCGTGGGCAGGAATTGGCCGGGGAGCTGTTTTTT.